The entry that follows covers one T cell receptor (beta chain) sequence. Sequencing was performed with immunoSEQ multiplex PCR; in TCRdb, only in-frame clones are kept and a portion is missing. The sample contains tens of thousands of clones, nearly 90% of which appear only once. These data are taken from a study of blood T cell repertoires in COVID-19. The CDR3 is 13 amino acids. Trimming pared 4 bases from V and 6 bases from J, leaving 13 bases between. Germline-derived CDR1 and CDR2 are SGHAT and FQNNGV. The chain employs TRBV11-2 and TRBJ2-7, with TRBD1 as a possible D gene (6 bases). The sequenced sample was peripheral blood. The receptor was isolated from a man aged 45 to 65 with acute or convalescent COVID-19. The CDR3 nucleotides are TGTGCCAGCAGCTCGGTGCGAGGGGGCGAGCAGTACTTC. Protein: CASSSVRGGEQYF.